The following is a TCR beta chain sequence with its context. Antigen unknown. The data belong to a study of shared clonotypes between healthy human individuals. Looking at the study overall: Ranging from 18 to 49 in age, donors were a couple of women and a few men. General observations from the study: The genetic and exposure-history diversity represented was limited by few donors.

The V and J ends lost 4 bases and 3 bases, in that order; junction bases with no gene match: 11. The germline CDR1 and CDR2 sequences are SGHNT and YYREEE (reference sequence). This CDR3 has 16 residues. None of the donors, who were healthy HIV-negative adults, had recently had acute infections or vaccinations. CD4+ cells underwent separation, giving CD45RA+ naive and CD45RA-negative memory subsets. Measured with immunoSEQ multiplex PCR; TCRdb has only the in-frame clones, and not every one. The sample holds a few million clones; approximately 95% are singletons and the top ten take about 0.41%. This chain connects TRBV5-4 to TRBJ2-5; 8 nucleotides line up with TRBD1. The sequence derives from a young man in good health. Some clones in this sample may be carry-over from other donors' samples. The sequencing input was naive CD4+ T cells from PBMCs. Subset meaning: CD45RA+ positively selected. CDR3 DNA sequence: TGTGCCAGCAGCACGAGGACAGGGAAATCGGAAGAGACCCAGTACTTC. Protein: CASSTRTGKSEETQYF.